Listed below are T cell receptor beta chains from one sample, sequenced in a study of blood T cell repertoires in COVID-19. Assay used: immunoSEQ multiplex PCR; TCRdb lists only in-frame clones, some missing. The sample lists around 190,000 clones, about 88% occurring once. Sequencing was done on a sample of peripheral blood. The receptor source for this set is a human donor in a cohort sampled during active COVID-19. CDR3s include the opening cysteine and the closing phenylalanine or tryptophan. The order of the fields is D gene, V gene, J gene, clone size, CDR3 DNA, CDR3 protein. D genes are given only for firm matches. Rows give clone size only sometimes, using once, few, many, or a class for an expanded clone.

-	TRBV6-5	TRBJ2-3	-	TGTGCCAGCAGTTACGGCGGGGTAGGAGATACGCAGTATTTT	CASSYGGVGDTQYF
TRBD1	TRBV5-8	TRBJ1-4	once	TGTGCCAGCAGCACCCGGACAGGCTCCAATGAAAAACTGTTTTTT	CASSTRTGSNEKLFF
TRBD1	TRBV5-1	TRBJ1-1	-	TGCGCCAGCAGCTTGCGCAACAGGGGGCTCACTGAAGCTTTCTTT	CASSLRNRGLTEAFF
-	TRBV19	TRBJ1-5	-	TGTGCCAGTAGTCTTCCACGCGCGAATCAGCCCCAGCATTTT	CASSLPRANQPQHF
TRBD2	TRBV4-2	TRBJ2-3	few	TGTGCCAGCAGCCAGGGACTAGCGGGAGGCACAGATACGCAGTATTTT	CASSQGLAGGTDTQYF
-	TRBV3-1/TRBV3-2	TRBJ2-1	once	TGTGCCAGCAGCCCCGAAGGGGTAATTGGTGAGCAGTTCTTC	CASSPEGVIGEQFF
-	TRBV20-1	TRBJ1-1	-	TGCAGTGCTAGTAACGGGGGGATGAACACTGAAGCTTTCTTT	CSASNGGMNTEAFF
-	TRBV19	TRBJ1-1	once	TGTGCCAGTAGTAGATCGACAGGACGGAACACTGAAGCTTTCTTT	CASSRSTGRNTEAFF
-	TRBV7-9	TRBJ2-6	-	TGTGCCAGCAGCCGGGGGGCAGCTGGGGCCAACGTCCTGACTTTC	CASSRGAAGANVLTF
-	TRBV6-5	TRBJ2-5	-	TGTGCCAGCAGCCACGACAGGAACCAAGAGACCCAGTACTTC	CASSHDRNQETQYF
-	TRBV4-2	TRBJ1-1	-	TGTGCCAGCAGCCAAGTGTCCAGGCTGAACACTGAAGCTTTCTTT	CASSQVSRLNTEAFF
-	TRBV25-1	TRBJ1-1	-	TGTGCCAGCAGTGAATATACCGGCGGGCGACGCGGAAAAGCTTTCTTT	CASSEYTGGRRGKAFF
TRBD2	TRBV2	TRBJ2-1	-	TGTGCCAGCAGTGATGGTAGCGGGTCAATGAGGCAGTTCTTC	CASSDGSGSMRQFF
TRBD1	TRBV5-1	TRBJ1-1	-	TGCGCCAGTAGTAGGACAGGGGTAAGGGCCATGAACACTGAAGCTTTCTTT	CASSRTGVRAMNTEAFF
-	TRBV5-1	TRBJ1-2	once	TGCGCCAGCAGTAATAACTATGGCTACACCTTC	CASSNNYGYTF
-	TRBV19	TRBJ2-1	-	TGTGCCAGTAGTATAGACGGAGGCATCAATGAGCAGTTCTTC	CASSIDGGINEQFF
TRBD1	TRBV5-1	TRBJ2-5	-	TGCGCCAGCAGCCCGCAGAGGGACAGGTTCCAAGAGACCCAGTACTTC	CASSPQRDRFQETQYF
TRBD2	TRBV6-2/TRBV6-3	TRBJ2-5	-	TGTGCCAGCAGTTACGGGACTAGCGGGGGGGCCATGGAGACCCAGTACTTC	CASSYGTSGGAMETQYF
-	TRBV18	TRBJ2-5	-	TGTGCCAGCTCACCCGGACAGCCCCAAGAGACCCAGTACTTC	CASSPGQPQETQYF
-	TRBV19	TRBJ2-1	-	TGTGCCAGTAGTATCACAGGGGCTGGGAGGTCCTACAATGAGCAGTTCTTC	CASSITGAGRSYNEQFF